This T cell receptor (beta chain) was recovered during a study of regulatory T cells in long-lasting Graves disease. Time point defined: persistent/refractory GD, antithyroid drugs over 5 years with positive TRAb. The TCR library was made from RNA extracted from PBMCs. Arm-PCR of CDR3 regions with iRepertoire HTBI primers generated TCR beta libraries. In TCRdb, the multiplex PCR reads were re-called with MiXCR into one record per CDR3 protein. The sample holds around 450,000 distinct CDR3 sequences, roughly 21% seen once. CDR3 length equals 15 residues. Trimming pared 3 bases from V and 0 bases from J, leaving 11 bases between. Germline CDR1 KGHSH, CDR2 LQKENI.

The sequence derives from a female donor with Graves disease. The source was peripheral blood mononuclear cells (PBMCs), collected when the disease was refractory, from a patient treated with antithyroid drugs. The V gene is TRBV18, the J gene TRBJ2-5; D possibly corresponds to TRBD1 (6 bases). CDR3 DNA sequence: TGTGCCAGCTCACCGGACAGATCGTACCAAGAGACCCAGTACTTC. Amino acid sequence: CASSPDRSYQETQYF.